The rows below give T cell receptor beta chains drawn from one sample of a study of cytomegalovirus exposure and HLA in healthy donors. Sequencing was performed with immunoSEQ multiplex PCR; in TCRdb, only in-frame clones are kept and a portion is missing. The table lists 130,000 or so clones, 60% to 85% of them singletons. Sequencing input: PBMCs. All receptors derive from a middle-aged man in good health and CMV-seronegative. Each CDR3 is given with its conserved first and last residue. A D gene is named only where the DNA matches it firmly. Some rows mark clone size as missing; the rest say once, few, many or name a class of expanded clone.

TRBD1	TRBJ2-5	few	TRBV4-1	CASSHPGTGETQYF	TGCGCCAGCAGCCACCCCGGGACAGGGGAGACCCAGTACTTC
TRBD1	TRBJ2-3	NA	TRBV5-1	CASSFLRQGDTQYF	TGCGCCAGCAGCTTCCTTAGACAGGGGGATACGCAGTATTTT
TRBD1	TRBJ2-7	NA	TRBV5-6	CASSEGQGIYEQYF	TGTGCCAGCAGCGAGGGACAGGGAATCTACGAGCAGTACTTC
TRBD1	TRBJ2-3	few	TRBV7-9	CASSPQTRGHGTDTQYF	TGTGCCAGCAGCCCTCAAACTAGGGGGCACGGCACAGATACGCAGTATTTT
NA	TRBJ2-2	NA	TRBV6-5	CASSLGYVNTGELFF	TGTGCCAGCAGCCTCGGTTATGTTAACACCGGGGAGCTGTTTTTT
NA	TRBJ2-7	NA	TRBV7-2	CASSFAVDYEQYF	TGTGCCAGCAGCTTTGCGGTGGACTACGAGCAGTACTTC
TRBD2	TRBJ2-6	few	TRBV2	CASSQTGGSGANVLTF	TGTGCCAGCAGTCAGACCGGGGGGTCAGGGGCCAACGTCCTGACTTTC
TRBD2	TRBJ2-1	NA	TRBV10-1	CASQPSGSYNEQFF	TGCGCCAGCCAGCCTAGCGGTTCTTACAATGAGCAGTTCTTC
TRBD1	TRBJ2-7	once	TRBV5-4	CASSQGTGGYEQYF	TGTGCCAGCAGCCAAGGGACAGGGGGATACGAGCAGTACTTC
TRBD2	TRBJ2-7	once	TRBV5-1	CASRRAGGAYEQYF	TGCGCCAGCAGACGAGCGGGAGGAGCCTACGAGCAGTACTTC
NA	TRBJ1-6	few	TRBV13	CASSSRRGNSPLHF	TGTGCCAGCAGCTCGCGAAGGGGGAATTCACCCCTCCACTTT
NA	TRBJ2-3	NA	TRBV14	CASSQEIKDSRQYF	TGTGCCAGCAGCCAAGAAATTAAGGACAGCAGGCAGTATTTT
TRBD1	TRBJ2-7	NA	TRBV5-6	CASSPRPGTGTYEQYF	TGTGCCAGCAGCCCGCGTCCCGGGACAGGGACCTACGAGCAGTACTTC
TRBD2	TRBJ2-7	NA	TRBV7-2	CASSSGLAGGDDEQYF	TGTGCCAGCAGTTCTGGACTAGCGGGGGGGGACGACGAGCAGTACTTC
NA	TRBJ1-4	NA	TRBV2	CASREVNEKLFF	TGTGCCAGCAGAGAGGTTAATGAAAAACTGTTTTTT
TRBD1	TRBJ2-7	NA	TRBV6-1	CASSAGQGPSYEQYF	TGTGCCAGCAGCGCGGGACAGGGGCCATCCTACGAGCAGTACTTC
TRBD2	TRBJ2-7	few	TRBV4-1	CASSHLSGGPDEQYF	TGCGCCAGCAGCCATTTGAGCGGGGGCCCTGACGAGCAGTACTTC
NA	TRBJ2-7	NA	TRBV29-1	CSVEDEWSGSYEQYF	TGCAGCGTTGAAGATGAGTGGAGCGGCTCCTACGAGCAGTACTTC
NA	TRBJ2-1	once	TRBV19	CASSIPTLVNEQFF	TGTGCCAGTAGTATCCCGACACTAGTAAATGAGCAGTTCTTC
TRBD2	TRBJ2-1	medium-sized	TRBV27	CASRLLAGGTDEQFF	TGTGCCAGCAGACTACTAGCGGGAGGTACGGATGAGCAGTTCTTC
TRBD1	TRBJ2-7	NA	TRBV11-2	CASRTLRDRGSYEQYF	TGTGCCAGCAGAACCCTCCGGGACAGGGGTTCCTACGAGCAGTACTTC
NA	TRBJ2-3	NA	TRBV2	CASSDRGSFTDTQYF	TGTGCCAGCAGTGACCGTGGGAGCTTCACAGATACGCAGTATTTT
TRBD1	TRBJ2-5	NA	TRBV13	CASSLGPGTGGLQETQYF	TGTGCCAGCAGCTTAGGACCTGGGACAGGGGGTCTCCAAGAGACCCAGTACTTC
NA	TRBJ1-1	few	TRBV12-5	CAAPLRHTEAFF	TGTGCTGCCCCCCTCAGACATACTGAAGCTTTCTTT
TRBD2	TRBJ2-7	NA	TRBV2	CASSGTSGGAYEQYF	TGTGCCAGCAGTGGGACTAGCGGGGGCGCCTACGAGCAGTACTTC
TRBD1	TRBJ2-3	NA	TRBV5-1	CASSSGGRGTDTQYF	TGCGCCAGCAGCTCAGGGGGCCGGGGTACAGATACGCAGTATTTT
TRBD2	TRBJ2-7	few	TRBV7-2	CASSSSGRYEQYF	TGTGCCAGCAGCTCTAGCGGGCGCTACGAGCAGTACTTC
TRBD2	TRBJ2-3	NA	TRBV11-3	CASSSGTSGSSSTDTQYF	TGTGCCAGCAGCTCCGGGACTAGCGGGAGTTCTAGCACAGATACGCAGTATTTT
TRBD2	TRBJ2-1	NA	TRBV19	CASRNSGSYEQFF	TGTGCCAGTAGGAATAGCGGGAGCTATGAGCAGTTCTTC
NA	TRBJ2-7	NA	TRBV28	CASTTGTTYEQYF	TGTGCCAGCACCACAGGGACTACCTACGAGCAGTACTTC
NA	TRBJ2-2	NA	TRBV10-3	CAISDQVGYTGELFF	TGTGCCATCAGTGACCAGGTTGGATACACCGGGGAGCTGTTTTTT
TRBD1	TRBJ1-5	NA	TRBV6-5	CASSYVQGSQPQHF	TGTGCCAGCAGTTACGTACAGGGGAGTCAGCCCCAGCATTTT
TRBD1	TRBJ1-1	NA	TRBV7-9	CASSRAGTGTEAFF	TGTGCCAGCAGCCGTGCCGGGACAGGGACTGAAGCTTTCTTT
NA	TRBJ2-7	few	TRBV27	CASILQQYF	TGTGCCAGCATTCTTCAGCAGTACTTC
NA	TRBJ1-6	NA	TRBV19	CASSRGGDNSPLHF	TGTGCCAGTAGCAGAGGAGGCGATAATTCACCCCTCCACTTT
NA	TRBJ2-7	few	TRBV15	CATSRASVEGEQYF	TGTGCCACCAGCAGAGCGAGCGTCGAGGGCGAGCAGTACTTC
NA	TRBJ2-1	NA	TRBV27	CASSFSGLGNEQFF	TGTGCCAGCAGTTTCAGCGGCCTGGGAAATGAGCAGTTCTTC
NA	TRBJ1-6	NA	TRBV19	CASRPGGMPYNSPLHF	TGTGCCAGTAGGCCCGGGGGTATGCCCTATAATTCACCCCTCCACTTT
TRBD1	TRBJ2-1	NA	TRBV4-1	CASSQGGGTGTGVDEQFF	TGCGCCAGCAGCCAAGGAGGGGGTACCGGGACAGGGGTCGATGAGCAGTTCTTC
TRBD2	TRBJ2-1	NA	TRBV10-3	CAIMGTGGVPGEGEQFF	TGTGCCATCATGGGTACGGGAGGAGTCCCGGGGGAGGGTGAGCAGTTCTTC
TRBD1	TRBJ2-7	NA	TRBV11-2	CASSLVMSGQASYEQYF	TGTGCCAGCAGCTTAGTAATGTCGGGACAGGCCTCCTACGAGCAGTACTTC